The 5 T cell receptor beta chains reported below all come from one sample, sequenced in a study of T cells in Graves' hyperthyroidism and ophthalmopathy. Amplified TCR beta CDR3 regions derived from RNA transcripts. HTBI primers were used for first-round RT-PCR of the TCR CDR3. TCRdb processed the multiplex PCR reads anew with MiXCR; each CDR3 protein has one entry. Among approximately 720,000 distinct CDR3 sequences listed, around 20% were seen once. Sequencing used blood. The receptors were gathered from a woman aged 45-59 years with Graves' hyperthyroidism that later progressed to Graves' ophthalmopathy.

This clonotype came up many times. This chain links TRBV20-1 with TRBJ1-1; D gene ambiguous. Trimming left V 7 bases short and J 0 bases short, with 9 bases between. This CDR3 comprises 12 residues. Germline V gene lookup returns CDR1 DFQATT and CDR2 SNEGSKA (reference sequence). CDR3 sequence: CSGSYMNTEAFF. DNA for the CDR3: TGCAGTGGGTCGTACATGAACACTGAAGCTTTCTTT.

V and J are TRBV10-3 and TRBJ2-7; 9 nucleotides align to TRBD2. J lost 2 bases, V lost 3 bases, and 2 bases had no gene match. CDR1 and CDR2 from the germline V gene are ENHRY and SYGVKD. CDR3 length: 14 residues. Written as DNA, the CDR3 is TGTGCCATCAGTGATAGCGGGGGAGCCTACGAGCAGTACTTC. This gives the protein CAISDSGGAYEQYF.

The chain employs TRBV6-2 or TRBV6-3 and TRBJ2-3, with D unresolved. Germline V gives CDR1 MNHEY, CDR2 SVGEGT. Trimming took off 4 bases at V and 6 bases at J, with 8 bases between the two ends. This CDR3 spans 12 amino acids. DNA for the CDR3: TGTGCCAGCAGTTCCACCCCGGATACGCAGTATTTT. This codes for CASSSTPDTQYF.

The V call is TRBV4-1, the J call TRBJ1-3, with unresolved D. CDR3 length equals 15 residues. Trimming stripped 5 bases from V and 0 bases from J, with 11 bases between. CDR1 is MGHRA and CDR2 is YSYEKL in the germline V gene. CDR3 in DNA: TGCGCCAGCAGCGTACGGCGGAGCTCTGGAAACACCATATATTTT. Translated, it gives CASSVRRSSGNTIYF.

This clonotype was picked up a small number of times. The genes are TRBV9 and TRBJ2-3; D ambiguous. In germline, CDR1 is SGDLS, CDR2 YYNGEE. Trimming removed 4 bases from V and 2 bases from J, with 8 bases in between. This CDR3 has 13 amino acids. The CDR3 spells CASSKTLTDTQYF. CDR3 sequence (DNA): TGTGCCAGCAGCAAGACCCTCACAGATACGCAGTATTTT.